Listed here are 3 T cell receptor beta chains from one sample, sequenced in a study of identical twins. One entry per CDR3 protein results from TCRdb running MiXCR on the 5' RACE reads. The sample holds about 690,000 distinct CDR3 sequences; less than 25% are singletons and the top ten take roughly 4.3%. These data are also associated with another study on T cells expressing NK-cell markers.

The sample consisted of PBMCs. The source of these receptors is a woman under 30 in good health.

The V gene is TRBV29-1, the J gene TRBJ1-1, with D unresolved. Trimming took off 8 bases at V and 2 bases at J, with 9 bases between the two ends. The CDR3 loop spans 11 amino acids. Germline V gene sequence: CDR1 SQVTM, CDR2 ANQGSEA. This CDR3 is CSPTRNTEAFF. The CDR3 nucleotides read TGCAGCCCCACCCGAAACACTGAAGCTTTCTTT.

This clonotype was counted between two and nine times. Its ends do not fully match the called genes, so a read error is possible. This chain links TRBV12-3 or TRBV12-4 with TRBJ2-7, with D possibly being TRBD1 or TRBD2 (5 bases each). The CDR3 runs to 12 residues. The CDR3 coding sequence is TGTGCCAGCAGCCCTAGTTTAGGGACGGGTTGGTTC. Translating it yields CASSPSLGTGWF.

This clonotype came up a few times. The chain joins TRBV7-2 to TRBJ2-7, with 10 nucleotides matching TRBD2. There are 15 residues in the CDR3. The V gene's germline CDR1 is SGHTA and CDR2 FQGNSA. The ends lost 2 bases at V and 4 bases at J; junction bases unmatched: 5. CDR3 region: CASSLLAGERYEQYF. The CDR3 DNA reads TGTGCCAGCAGCTTACTAGCGGGAGAAAGGTACGAGCAGTACTTC.